The sample holds one count of the clone carrying this TCR beta chain. Its matching antigen is unknown. The data derive from a study of Ad26.COV2.S vaccination and SARS-CoV-2 variants. Findings and limits, study-wide: Non-spike TCR breadth did not differ much between vaccine and placebo recipients. Spike-specific TCR breadth in vaccine recipients exceeded that seen in placebo recipients.

V lost 10 bases and J 2 bases, leaving 17 bases between the germline ends. The CDR3 is 14 residues long. The germline CDR1 and CDR2 sequences are LGHDT and YNNKEL (reference sequence). Sample treatment: over 15 received Ad26.COV2.S at low or high dose, single or two shots; roughly five received placebo; per-sample allocation not given. The samples were gathered on day 63 after the first injection of vaccine or placebo. Generated by immunoSEQ multiplex PCR, the TCRdb table keeps only in-frame clones and is missing some. Found here are more than 400,000 clones, approximately 92% of them singletons; the top ten hold roughly 1.7%.

The chain carries TRBV3-1 (or the pseudogene TRBV3-2) and TRBJ2-5, with D possibly matching TRBD1 (6 bases). Material: peripheral blood, obtained in a trial of Ad26.COV2.S vaccine versus placebo. This receptor was obtained from a person aged 18-60 years who received the Ad26.COV2.S COVID-19 vaccine or a placebo. CDR3 DNA: TGTGCCACCAACTTAGGGACATTACAAGAGACCCAGTACTTC. This codes for CATNLGTLQETQYF.